This T cell receptor beta chain is drawn from a study of pediatric ulcerative colitis. CDR3 size: 13 residues. Germline-derived CDR1 and CDR2 are SGHTS and YDEGEE. Trimming stripped 5 bases from V and 2 bases from J, with 11 bases between. The sample holds a few counts of this clone. TCRdb keeps only in-frame clones here, not all; method: immunoSEQ multiplex PCR. The sample yields 55,000 to 65,000 clones, more than 60% seen once. Specimen: blood. The chain joins TRBV5-8 to TRBJ2-7, with D tentatively TRBD2 (5 bases). This TCR came from a boy aged 5-17 years with moderate ulcerative colitis. CDR3 amino acids: CASSSDGTYEQYF. DNA of the CDR3: TGTGCCAGCAGTTCGGACGGGACCTACGAGCAGTACTTC. Combining the CDR3 with reference TRBV5-8 and TRBJ2-7 gives the whole variable domain EAGVTQSPTHLIKTRGQQATLRCSPISGHTSVYWYQQALGLGLQFLLWYDEGEERNRGNFPPRFSGRQFPNYSSELNVNALELEDSALYLCASSSDGTYEQYFGPGTRLTVT.